This passage covers 6 T cell receptor beta chains from one sample sequenced in a study of early stage breast cancer tumors. TCRdb keeps only in-frame clones here, not all; method: immunoSEQ multiplex PCR. The sample has some 41,000 clones, around two thirds seen once; the top ten hold 6.5% to 9%. The sequencing sample was made of blood. The receptors come from a person in their fifties or sixties with breast cancer.

The chain joins TRBV4-1 to TRBJ2-3, with TRBD1 as a possible D gene (6 bases). The V end lost 5 bases, the J end lost 0 bases, and 9 bases lay between the germline ends. The germline V gene has CDR1 MGHRA and CDR2 YSYEKL. This CDR3 spans 14 amino acids. For the CDR3, the DNA is TGCGCCAGCAGCAAACAGGGTAGCACAGATACGCAGTATTTT. Its protein is CASSKQGSTDTQYF.

The V gene is TRBV6-5, the J gene TRBJ2-6, with unresolved D. The CDR3 has 16 amino acids. Between the trimmed V and J ends, which lost 0 bases and 0 bases, there was a span of 6 bases. Germline lookup yields CDR1 MNHEY and CDR2 SVGAGI. The CDR3 spells CASSYSTGSGANVLTF. In nucleotides, the CDR3 is TGTGCCAGCAGTTACTCGACTGGCTCTGGGGCCAACGTCCTGACTTTC.

The J gene is TRBJ2-7, the V gene TRBV6-5; D might be TRBD1 (5 bases). The CDR3 is made up of 15 amino acids. The germline V and J ends were trimmed by 4 bases and 0 bases, with 13 bases remaining between them. From germline, CDR1 is MNHEY and CDR2 SVGAGI. The CDR3 nucleotides read TGTGCCAGCAGTTCAGGGTCGGTCGGCTCCTACGAGCAGTACGTC. Translated, it gives CASSSGSVGSYEQYV.

V usage is TRBV10-3 and J usage is TRBJ1-1, with TRBD1 identical over 9 bases. In germline, CDR1 is ENHRY, CDR2 SYGVKD. The CDR3 runs to 13 residues. The V and J ends lost 8 bases and 4 bases, in that order; junction bases with no gene match: 5. DNA for the CDR3: TGTGCCATCCACAGGGGGCTGGGCACTGAAGCTTTCTTT. It yields the protein CAIHRGLGTEAFF.

V is TRBV6-5 and J is TRBJ1-5, with D possibly TRBD1 on 5 matching bases. V shed 5 bases and J shed 4 bases, with 12 bases lying between them. The CDR3 is 14 residues long. In germline, CDR1 is MNHEY, CDR2 SVGAGI. The CDR3 region has the DNA TGTGCCAGCAGTGCACGGGGGTTTAATCAGCCCCAGCATTTT. Encoded protein: CASSARGFNQPQHF.

By share, this clone counts as medium-sized. This sequence joins TRBV7-2 and TRBJ1-1, with D uncertain. Per the germline V gene, CDR1 is SGHTA and CDR2 is FQGNSA. Between the trimmed V and J ends, which lost 7 bases and 0 bases, there was a span of 12 bases. This CDR3 contains 14 residues. The CDR3 bases are TGTGCCAGCATTAGGGAGGGCTTGAACACTGAAGCTTTCTTT. The encoded protein is CASIREGLNTEAFF.